These 31 T cell receptor beta chains share one sample of origin, sequenced in a study of human T cells and chemical hapten exposure. MiXCR, run by TCRdb on the RACE reads, gives a single entry per CDR3 protein. Among some 350,000 distinct CDR3 sequences listed, roughly 6.9% were seen once. Time point: patch test 1, 2 weeks after DPC sensitization. As for treatment: therapeutic diphenylcyclopropenone sensitization with weekly scalp DPC. The sequencing here drew on whole blood, taken in connection with sensitization to the hapten diphenylcyclopropenone (DPC). Source of these receptors: a woman aged 18-29 years with alopecia areata. Some clones in this sample may be carry-over from other donors' samples.

This clonotype has more than one count but fewer than ten. The chain employs TRBV29-1 and TRBJ2-7; D could derive from TRBD1 or TRBD2 (6 bases each). CDR3 size: 13 residues. CDR1 and CDR2 (germline): SQVTM, ANQGSEA. The V and J ends lost 5 bases and 0 bases respectively, with 11 bases between them. The CDR3 here is CSVKGGSSYEQYF. CDR3 DNA: TGCAGCGTTAAGGGGGGCTCCTCCTACGAGCAGTACTTC.

A remark on this clonotype: A much larger clone is a single base away; this may be a read error. The chain links TRBV11-2 to TRBJ2-2; D is unresolved. The CDR3 is 13 residues long. From germline, CDR1 is SGHAT and CDR2 FQNNGV. In nucleotides, the CDR3 is TGTGCCAGCAGCCTTGGCTACACCAGGGAGCTGTTTTTT. Residues: CASSLGYTRELFF.

This clonotype has a count of ten or more. The rearrangement uses TRBV29-1 and TRBJ2-7, with D uncertain. Per the germline V gene, CDR1 is SQVTM and CDR2 is ANQGSEA. CDR3 length equals 12 residues. Deletions cut 6 bases from V and 2 bases from J, with 11 bases between. The CDR3 DNA reads as TGCAGCGTCGGACCCACTCCCTACGAGCAGTACTTC. Its protein product is CSVGPTPYEQYF.

This clonotype came up a few times. The CDR3 DNA sequence: TGTGCCAGCAGCCGGGGTTTTGACTATGGCTACACCTTC. It specifies CASSRGFDYGYTF. The chain combines TRBV3-1 with TRBJ1-2; D is uncertain. The CDR3 consists of 13 residues. Germline assignment: CDR1 LGHDT and CDR2 YNNKEL (reference sequence). The germline V and J ends were trimmed by 4 bases and 3 bases, with 9 bases remaining between them.

This clonotype was seen at least ten times. The CDR3 spells CASSYSAGQGGSPLHF. The DNA of the CDR3 is TGTGCCAGCAGTTACTCTGCGGGACAGGGAGGATCACCCCTCCACTTT. The chain combines TRBV6-5 with TRBJ1-6, with TRBD1 matching over 9 bases. Trimming took 0 bases from V and 10 from J; bases not matched to a gene: 7. This CDR3 spans 16 amino acids. Germline V gene data show CDR1 as MNHEY and CDR2 as SVGAGI.

This clonotype was recorded many times. The chain employs TRBV5-1 and TRBJ1-6, with 9 bases that match TRBD1. In germline, CDR1 is SGHRS, CDR2 YFSETQ. This CDR3 region has 19 residues. Trimming removed 3 bases from V and 8 bases from J; junction bases left unmatched: 18. The CDR3 here is CASSSTGRDRVGSDSPLHF. For the CDR3, the DNA is TGCGCCAGCAGCTCGACAGGCCGGGACAGGGTTGGAAGTGATTCACCCCTCCACTTT.

This clonotype showed up many times. In nucleotides, the CDR3 is TGTGCCAGCAGCCCCCGGATTATGGCCTCTAGCACAGATACGCAGTATTTT. Translating gives CASSPRIMASSTDTQYF. J is TRBJ2-3 and V is TRBV7-4, with no clear D. CDR1 SGHVT and CDR2 SQSDAQ come from the germline V gene. V was trimmed by 5 bases and J by 0 bases, leaving 18 bases between them. The CDR3 has 17 residues.

The rearrangement links TRBV9 to TRBJ2-7; 8 bases match TRBD1. Germline CDR1 and CDR2: SGDLS and YYNGEE. J lost 6 bases, V lost 0 bases, and 11 bases had no gene match. This CDR3 region has 16 residues. CDR3 bases: TGTGCCAGCAGCGTAGTTCCCCCGGACAGGGTGGGCGAGCAGTACTTC. It translates to CASSVVPPDRVGEQYF.

The chain uses TRBV2 and TRBJ2-1; 9 bases align to TRBD2. Losses at the gene ends were 6 bases for V and 4 bases for J; bases not matched to a gene: 4. CDR1 SNHLY and CDR2 FYNNEI come from the germline V gene. The CDR3 runs 14 residues. CDR3 DNA sequence: TGTGCCAGCAGGGGGACTAGCCAGTACAATGAGCAGTTCTTC. Its translation is CASRGTSQYNEQFF.

This clonotype was counted a few times. The V and J genes are TRBV7-9 and TRBJ1-3; 7 bases are a match to TRBD1. The CDR3 has 17 residues. J gave up 8 bases and V 4 bases, and 17 bases lay outside the gene matches. Germline CDR1 reads SEHNR; CDR2 reads FQNEAQ (reference sequence). CDR3 amino acids: CASSSGGPNPSVDTIYF. The CDR3 nucleotides read TGTGCCAGCAGCTCAGGGGGTCCAAATCCATCCGTGGACACCATATATTTT.

The sample holds many counts of this clonotype. This sequence joins TRBV5-1 and TRBJ2-5, with D maybe TRBD2 (6 bases). Trimming pared 4 bases from V and 1 base from J, leaving 11 bases between. CDR3 size: 14 residues. Germline-derived CDR1 and CDR2 are SGHRS and YFSETQ. For the CDR3, the DNA is TGCGCCAGCAGCCCGGGACTTCTCCAAGAGACCCAGTACTTC. Translating gives CASSPGLLQETQYF.

This clonotype was recorded at least ten times. The chain combines TRBV6-2 or TRBV6-3 with TRBJ2-1; D uncertain. The CDR3 extends over 15 amino acids. Trimming shortened V by 7 bases and J by 0 bases, and 13 bases separated the two germline ends. The germline V gene has CDR1 MNHEY and CDR2 SVGEGT. The CDR3 spells CASTRSAFSYNEQFF. CDR3 coding DNA: TGTGCCAGCACGCGATCAGCTTTCTCCTACAATGAGCAGTTCTTC.

This clonotype has a handful of counts. The chain joins TRBV11-2 to TRBJ2-3; 14 nucleotides align to TRBD2. V lost 4 bases to trimming and J lost 2 bases; unmatched junction nucleotides: 5. The CDR3 covers 17 residues. The germline gives CDR1 SGHAT, CDR2 FQNNGV. For the CDR3, the DNA is TGTGCCAGCAGCTCAGGGACTAGCGGGGGCGTCACAGATACGCAGTATTTT. Translating gives CASSSGTSGGVTDTQYF.

The chain uses TRBV29-1 and TRBJ2-3, with 11 bases aligning to TRBD2. Germline V gives CDR1 SQVTM, CDR2 ANQGSEA. The CDR3 is 16 residues long. V was pared by 2 bases and J by 4 bases, with 8 bases of the junction left unmatched. CDR3 DNA sequence: TGCAGCGTTGAAAGGGTAGCGGGGGGGCAGGCAGATACGCAGTATTTT. As protein: CSVERVAGGQADTQYF.

At least ten counts were recorded for this clonotype. The chain is built from TRBV6-5 and TRBJ2-5; TRBD2 is a possible D gene (6 bases). The CDR3 is 11 amino acids. V was trimmed by 10 bases and J by 5 bases, leaving 11 bases between them. The germline V gene has CDR1 MNHEY and CDR2 SVGAGI. CDR3: CATTAGETQYF. The CDR3 DNA is TGTGCCACCACCGCGGGGGAGACCCAGTACTTC.

The chain carries TRBV21-1 and TRBJ1-4; the D segment call TRBD1 is taken from the table without a DNA check. TRBV21-1 is tagged as a pseudogene. The CDR3 runs to 17 residues. The CDR3 region is CASSLPGRLIAAEKLFF. In nucleotides, the CDR3 is TGTGCCAGCAGCTTACCGGGACGTCTGATCGCCGCGGAAAAACTGTTTTTT.

There are a few counts of this clonotype. The rearrangement links TRBV20-1 to TRBJ2-4; 9 bases fit TRBD2. After removal of 0 bases from V and 8 bases from J, the junction contained 8 bases not matched to a gene. The CDR3 consists of 15 residues. The germline V gene encodes CDR1 DFQATT and CDR2 SNEGSKA (reference sequence). This chain's CDR3 is CSARDSSGGMDIQYF. CDR3 nucleotide sequence: TGCAGTGCTAGAGATTCGAGCGGGGGGATGGACATTCAGTACTTC.

The table lists this clonotype with a few counts. CDR3 residues: CASSDSRGSMNGYTF. The CDR3 bases are TGCGCCAGCAGTGATTCTAGGGGGTCGATGAACGGCTACACCTTC. The chain links TRBV10-2 to TRBJ1-2; D may be TRBD1 (6 bases). CDR1 WSHSY and CDR2 SAAADI come from the germline V gene. This CDR3 has 15 residues. V lost 3 bases to trimming and J lost 8 bases, with 19 bases between them.

The gene calls are TRBV7-2 and TRBJ2-5, with 10 bases that match TRBD1. J was trimmed by 2 bases and V by 6 bases; bases with no gene match: 3. The CDR3 sequence is 14 residues long. In germline, CDR1 is SGHTA, CDR2 FQGNSA. The CDR3, as DNA: TGTGCCAGCAGAACGGGACAGGGGCAAGAGACCCAGTACTTC. Translating gives CASRTGQGQETQYF. The full variable domain, rest sourced from reference TRBV7-2 and TRBJ2-5, is GAGVSQSPSNKVTEKGKDVELRCDPISGHTALYWYRQSLGQGLEFLIYFQGNSAPDKSGLPSDRFSAERTGGSVSTLTIQRTQQEDSAVYLCASRTGQGQETQYFGPGTRLLVL.

This clonotype was seen more than once but under ten times. The chain combines TRBV5-1 with TRBJ2-7; D call uncertain. V dropped 5 bases and J dropped 0 bases, with 12 bases sitting between them. The CDR3 has 14 amino acids. Germline V gives CDR1 SGHRS, CDR2 YFSETQ. For the CDR3, the DNA is TGCGCCAGCAGAACCTTAGCCATCTCCTACGAGCAGTACTTC. This translates into CASRTLAISYEQYF.

This chain joins TRBV7-9 and TRBJ2-3; D gene unclear. V was shortened by 1 base and J by 1 base, with 15 bases between the two germline ends. The germline CDR1 and CDR2 sequences are SEHNR and FQNEAQ (reference sequence). This CDR3 region has 17 residues. The CDR3 sequence: CASSLGPGFDGTDTQYF. The CDR3 DNA reads TGTGCCAGCAGCTTAGGCCCCGGATTCGACGGCACAGATACGCAGTATTTT.

This clonotype was picked up a small number of times. The rearrangement uses TRBV5-5 and TRBJ1-5; no definite D call. V shed 0 bases and J shed 0 bases, with 7 bases lying between them. Germline loops: CDR1 SGHKS, CDR2 YYEKEE (reference sequence). CDR3 length: 15 residues. The CDR3 DNA reads TGTGCCAGCAGCTTGGCACGGTATAGCAATCAGCCCCAGCATTTT. Protein sequence: CASSLARYSNQPQHF.

The V gene is TRBV4-1, the J gene TRBJ1-1; D not resolved. Germline V gene lookup returns CDR1 MGHRA and CDR2 YSYEKL. The CDR3 is 15 residues long. Trimming removed 1 base at V and 1 base at J, with 10 bases between. The CDR3 nucleotides read TGCGCCAGCAGCCAAGGGAGTACAGAGAACACTGAAGCTTTCTTT. Protein product: CASSQGSTENTEAFF.

This clonotype was observed a handful of times. This chain joins TRBV12-3 or TRBV12-4 and TRBJ2-7; D remains ambiguous. V was trimmed by 4 bases and J by 3 bases, leaving 7 bases between them. The CDR3 length is 12 residues. The CDR3 here is CASSWLGYEQYF. The CDR3 nucleotides are TGTGCCAGCAGTTGGTTGGGCTACGAGCAGTACTTC.

This clonotype occurred many times. The chain recombines TRBV3-1 with TRBJ2-3; D uncertain. The germline gives CDR1 LGHDT, CDR2 YNNKEL (reference sequence). V lost 4 bases to trimming and J lost 2 bases, with 16 bases between them. The CDR3 spans 16 residues. CDR3 sequence: CASSPGPGGNTDTQYF. The CDR3 DNA reads TGTGCCAGCAGCCCTGGACCAGGCGGTAACACAGATACGCAGTATTTT.

The V and J genes are TRBV6-2 or TRBV6-3 and TRBJ2-7; 8 bases match TRBD2. The CDR3 runs to 13 residues. CDR1 and CDR2 from the germline V gene are MNHEY and SVGEGT. V lost 5 bases, J lost 3 bases, and 3 bases stayed unmatched. The CDR3 bases are TGTGCCAGCAGTCGGGGGGGATTCTACGAGCAGTACTTC. It specifies CASSRGGFYEQYF.

In its sample, this clonotype was seen a few times. The chain uses TRBV2 and TRBJ2-1; D might be TRBD2 (5 bases). V gave up 3 bases and J gave up 6 bases, with 9 bases separating them. This CDR3 region has 13 residues. CDR1 and CDR2 (germline): SNHLY, FYNNEI. The CDR3 loop reads CASSEDWGNEQFF. The CDR3 coding sequence is TGTGCCAGCAGTGAGGACTGGGGCAATGAGCAGTTCTTC.

This clonotype was seen repeatedly, ten times or more. This chain connects TRBV12-3 or TRBV12-4 to TRBJ2-3; 7 nucleotides agree with TRBD2. This CDR3 has 17 residues. Germline trimming cut 2 bases from V and 2 bases from J; bases unmatched to any gene: 10. CDR3 DNA sequence: TGTGCCAGCAGTTTATCGGCAGGAGCGGGGTACACAGATACGCAGTATTTT. It encodes CASSLSAGAGYTDTQYF.

This clonotype showed up many times. J is TRBJ1-5 and V is TRBV29-1; D remains ambiguous. V was trimmed by 0 bases and J by 4 bases, leaving 10 bases between them. Germline V gives CDR1 SQVTM, CDR2 ANQGSEA. The CDR3 covers 14 residues. The CDR3 DNA reads as TGCAGCGTTGAAGAAACCGGGTATAATCAGCCCCAGCATTTT. Encoded protein: CSVEETGYNQPQHF.

The CDR3 DNA is TGTGCCAGCACGACAGGGCCAACTGGCTACACCTTC. Amino acids: CASTTGPTGYTF. V is TRBV12-3 or TRBV12-4 and J is TRBJ1-2, with 7 bases matching TRBD1. Trimming at V came to 7 bases and at J to 7 bases, leaving 6 bases not matched to a gene. This CDR3 comprises 12 residues.

This clonotype came up many times. V usage is TRBV4-2 and J usage is TRBJ1-2; 8 nucleotides align to TRBD1. Germline V gene data show CDR1 as LGHNA and CDR2 as YNFKEQ. V shed 0 bases, J shed 8 bases, and the junction held 14 bases outside the gene matches. The CDR3 is made up of 17 amino acids. CDR3 coding DNA: TGTGCCAGCAGCCAAGATCTTTTTGGACAGGGAGGAGGGGGCTACACCTTC. This codes for CASSQDLFGQGGGGYTF.